Sequencing of this TCR beta chain was carried out in a study of spatial heterogeneity in lung cancer. J was trimmed by 6 bases and V by 6 bases; bases with no gene match: 13. This CDR3 has 15 amino acids. Germline values: CDR1 KGHSH, CDR2 LQKENI. By sample fraction, this clonotype is medium-sized. One entry per CDR3 protein, called by TCRdb with MiXCR from the 5' RACE reads. The sample holds about 21,000 distinct CDR3 sequences, 3.5% to 5.5% seen once. Time point noted: sample taken at primary tumor resection. A total of around 72 untreated early-stage non-small cell lung cancer patients served as donors. Whole RNA, isolated from tumor, nontumor lung or frozen PBMC, was sequenced without prior sorting.

The receptor's source is a male donor with early-stage non-small cell lung cancer. The chain employs TRBV18 and TRBJ1-1; 7 positions agree with TRBD1. Sequencing was performed on PBMCs, taken at surgery. The DNA of the CDR3 is TGTGCCAGCTCGCGCGACAGGGAGTTTTTGCCTGAAGCTTTCTTT. The encoded protein is CASSRDREFLPEAFF. The full variable domain, in which reference TRBV18 and TRBJ1-1 provide the parts outside the CDR3, is NAGVMQNPRHLVRRRGQEARLRCSPMKGHSHVYWYRQLPEEGLKFMVYLQKENIIDESGMPKERFSAEFPKEGPSILRIQQVVRGDSAAYFCASSRDREFLPEAFFGQGTRLTVV.